The clone carrying this T cell receptor beta chain was counted ten times or more. Its antigen is unidentified. This entry belongs to a study of human T cells and chemical hapten exposure. Study overall: Weekly scalp doses of diphenylcyclopropenone were given to patients during the roughly 23-week study. Largely, small differences in pooled library volume made per-sample TCR yields vary. Study findings and constraints: PT1 expanded TCR counts and patch test score were linked, and their correlation was positive.

Trimming cost V 5 bases and J 2 bases; bases outside gene matches: 3. Germline loops: CDR1 DFQATT, CDR2 SNEGSKA (reference sequence). The CDR3 runs 13 residues. Time point reported: patch test 2, 6 weeks after DPC sensitization. Treatment here: therapeutic diphenylcyclopropenone sensitization with weekly scalp DPC. TCRdb reanalysed the RACE reads using MiXCR and keeps one entry per CDR3 protein. The data show about 82,000 distinct CDR3 sequences, approximately 6.6% seen once. This receptor was identified in a woman under 40 with alopecia areata. Some clones in this sample may be carry-over from other donors' samples. The material was whole blood, obtained in connection with sensitization to the hapten diphenylcyclopropenone (DPC). The V and J genes are TRBV20-1 and TRBJ2-3, with TRBD1 matching 8 bases. CDR3 sequence (DNA): TGCAGTGCTCTGACAGGGGCCACAGATACGCAGTATTTT. Translated, it gives CSALTGATDTQYF.